These 29 T cell receptor beta chains were sequenced from one sample in a study of cytomegalovirus exposure and HLA in healthy donors. PCR used 60 Vbeta primers and 13 Jbeta primers. Libraries were prepared by immunoSEQ multiplex PCR; TCRdb keeps only in-frame clonotypes and omits some of them. This sample's clone table lists approximately 75,000 clones. Sequencing used PBMCs. These receptors all come from a boy aged 10-17 years in good health and CMV-seronegative.

J is TRBJ1-1 and V is TRBV7-9; 8 nucleotides line up with TRBD1. The germline CDR1 and CDR2 sequences are SEHNR and FQNEAQ (reference sequence). This CDR3 comprises 15 residues. After removal of 5 bases from V and 6 bases from J, the junction contained 11 bases not matched to a gene. This CDR3 is CASSPGGQGSSEAFF. The CDR3 DNA is TGTGCCAGCAGCCCGGGCGGACAGGGATCGTCTGAAGCTTTCTTT.

The chain carries TRBV6-1 and TRBJ2-7, with 7 nucleotides matching TRBD1. Trimming at V came to 6 bases and at J to 0 bases, leaving 17 bases not matched to a gene. The CDR3 extends over 18 amino acids. Germline CDR1 MNHNS, CDR2 SASEGT. CDR3 in DNA: TGTGCCAGCAGAGAAACCGGGACAGTTGGGGAGTACTCCTACGAGCAGTACTTC. Translated: CASRETGTVGEYSYEQYF.

The V gene is TRBV7-9, the J gene TRBJ1-2, with D perhaps matching TRBD1 (5 bases). CDR3 length equals 11 residues. V was trimmed by 2 bases and J by 9 bases, leaving 7 bases between them. In germline, CDR1 is SEHNR, CDR2 FQNEAQ (reference sequence). CDR3 nucleotides: TGTGCCAGCAGCTTAAGGGGAAGCTACACCTTC. Its protein is CASSLRGSYTF.

This chain joins TRBV4-1 and TRBJ1-2; TRBD1 agrees at 8 bases. The CDR3 runs to 15 residues. J lost 0 bases, V lost 2 bases, and 2 bases had no gene match. The germline V gene has CDR1 MGHRA and CDR2 YSYEKL. CDR3 bases: TGCGCCAGCAGCCAAAGACAGGGGACTAACTATGGCTACACCTTC. It specifies CASSQRQGTNYGYTF.

The J gene is TRBJ2-7, the V gene TRBV30, with a possible D match to TRBD1 (6 bases). V lost 2 bases, J lost 11 bases, and 25 bases lay in between. The CDR3 loop spans 15 amino acids. The V gene's germline CDR1 is GTSNPN and CDR2 SVGIG (reference sequence). The CDR3 sequence is CAWSTPGQLKSIKYF. In DNA form, the CDR3 reads TGTGCCTGGAGTACACCCGGACAGCTAAAATCAATAAAGTACTTC.

The chain is built from TRBV6-6 and TRBJ1-3; maybe TRBD1 (6 bases). This CDR3 contains 14 residues. V lost 2 bases, J lost 1 base, and 6 bases lay in between. Germline V lookup: CDR1 MNHNY, CDR2 SVGAGI (reference sequence). The CDR3 DNA reads as TGTGCCAGCAGTTACCAGGGGTCTGGAAACACCATATATTTT. This gives the protein CASSYQGSGNTIYF.

CDR3 amino acids: CASSVGSGAWTEAFF. In DNA form, the CDR3 reads TGTGCCAGCAGCGTAGGGTCAGGGGCATGGACTGAAGCTTTCTTT. The rearrangement uses TRBV9 and TRBJ1-1; maybe TRBD1 (6 bases). With 0 bases removed from V and 5 bases from J, the gap between germline ends came to 14 bases. The length of the CDR3 is 15 residues. Germline lookup yields CDR1 SGDLS and CDR2 YYNGEE.

The chain has TRBV18 and TRBJ1-1, with TRBD1 matching 8 bases. The V segment lost 4 bases and the J segment 4 bases; nucleotides outside the gene matches: 8. CDR1 is KGHSH, CDR2 LQKENI, per germline. The CDR3 consists of 15 residues. CDR3 in amino acids: CASSRSTGVGTEAFF. The CDR3 region has the DNA TGTGCCAGCTCACGCTCGACAGGGGTCGGCACTGAAGCTTTCTTT.

The CDR3 spells CASSAFTGDQETQYF. Here the CDR3 DNA reads TGTGCCAGCTCAGCATTTACAGGGGACCAAGAGACCCAGTACTTC. The V and J genes are TRBV18 and TRBJ2-5; 7 nucleotides agree with TRBD1. The V and J ends lost 5 bases and 0 bases, in that order; junction bases with no gene match: 6. The germline V gene has CDR1 KGHSH and CDR2 LQKENI. The CDR3 spans 15 residues.

V and J are TRBV5-4 and TRBJ2-7; TRBD2 matches at 11 bases. The V segment lost 4 bases and the J segment 5 bases; nucleotides outside the gene matches: 11. Germline CDR1 is SGHNT and CDR2 is YYREEE (reference sequence). This CDR3 comprises 16 residues. The CDR3 nucleotides are TGTGCCAGCAGCCTGGTCGGAGCTAGCGGGAGGCACGAGCAGTACTTC. Translated, it gives CASSLVGASGRHEQYF.

The chain couples TRBV5-4 to TRBJ2-1; D may be TRBD2 (5 bases). Trimming took off 4 bases at V and 2 bases at J, with 7 bases between the two ends. Germline CDR1 reads SGHNT; CDR2 reads YYREEE (reference sequence). This CDR3 is 13 amino acids long. DNA for the CDR3: TGTGCCAGCAGCGCCGGGGCCTACAATGAGCAGTTCTTC. Amino acid sequence: CASSAGAYNEQFF.

V and J are TRBV6-6 and TRBJ1-4; TRBD1 might be the D (5 bases). V was clipped by 2 bases and J by 8 bases, with 9 bases between them. CDR3 size: 13 residues. Looked up from germline, CDR1 is MNHNY and CDR2 is SVGAGI (reference sequence). The CDR3 nucleotides are TGTGCCAGCAGTTACCGGACATTAGAAAAACTGTTTTTT. Amino acid sequence: CASSYRTLEKLFF.

The chain couples TRBV2 to TRBJ2-1, with TRBD1 as a possible D gene (6 bases). The CDR3 runs 18 residues. The germline V and J ends were trimmed by 6 bases and 6 bases, with 27 bases remaining between them. CDR1 and CDR2 from the germline V gene are SNHLY and FYNNEI. The CDR3 is CASRARNLWGHGVNEQFF. CDR3 coding DNA: TGTGCCAGCAGGGCTCGGAACTTATGGGGGCACGGGGTCAATGAGCAGTTCTTC. Using reference TRBV2 and TRBJ2-1 for the parts outside the CDR3, the full variable domain is EPEVTQTPSHQVTQMGQEVILRCVPISNHLYFYWYRQILGQKVEFLVSFYNNEISEKSEIFDDQFSVERPDGSNFTLKIRSTKLEDSAMYFCASRARNLWGHGVNEQFFGPGTRLTVL.

The chain links TRBV5-4 to TRBJ2-2; D gene ambiguous. This CDR3 has 14 amino acids. Trimming removed 0 bases at V and 4 bases at J, with 7 bases between. CDR1 and CDR2 (germline): SGHNT, YYREEE (reference sequence). The CDR3: CASSLAQFTGELFF. The CDR3 DNA reads TGTGCCAGCAGCTTGGCTCAGTTCACCGGGGAGCTGTTTTTT.

The J gene is TRBJ2-7, the V gene TRBV2, with a tentative D call TRBD1 (6 bases). Trimming stripped 3 bases from V and 3 bases from J, with 12 bases between. CDR1 SNHLY and CDR2 FYNNEI come from the germline V gene. There are 14 residues in the CDR3. The CDR3 here is CASSDIGQSYEQYF. The CDR3 DNA is TGTGCCAGCAGTGATATAGGACAGAGCTACGAGCAGTACTTC.

CDR3 loop: CASSQVRASGTYEQYF. The DNA for the CDR3 is TGTGCCAGCAGCCAAGTCCGGGCAAGCGGAACCTACGAGCAGTACTTC. J is TRBJ2-7 and V is TRBV14; perhaps TRBD2 as D (5 bases). Trimming stripped 1 base from V and 2 bases from J, with 15 bases between. This CDR3 is 16 amino acids long. Germline V gives CDR1 SGHDN, CDR2 FVKESK.

A note on this clone: Sequence at one end of the junction differs from germline and may be a read error. J is TRBJ2-5 and V is TRBV9; D perhaps matches TRBD1 (5 bases). The CDR3 extends over 14 amino acids. Germline-derived CDR1 and CDR2 are SGDLS and YYNGEE. DNA of the CDR3: TGTGCCAGCAGCGTGCTAGGGGTCGAAGAGAACCAGTACTTC. This translates into CASSVLGVEENQYF.

The chain uses TRBV19 and TRBJ1-5; tentative D call: TRBD1 (6 bases). V was shortened by 5 bases and J by 3 bases, with 20 bases between the two germline ends. Germline V gene sequence: CDR1 LNHDA, CDR2 SQIVND (reference sequence). The CDR3 contains 17 residues. The CDR3 sequence: CASSFDPTGSVNQPQHF. CDR3 in DNA: TGTGCCAGTAGTTTCGATCCAACAGGGAGTGTCAATCAGCCCCAGCATTTT. The full variable domain, its missing parts supplied by reference TRBV19 and TRBJ1-5, is DGGITQSPKYLFRKEGQNVTLSCEQNLNHDAMYWYRQDPGQGLRLIYYSQIVNDFQKGDIAEGYSVSREKKESFPLTVTSAQKNPTAFYLCASSFDPTGSVNQPQHFGDGTRLSIL.

The gene calls are TRBV6-1 and TRBJ1-2; 10 nucleotides line up with TRBD1. After removal of 4 bases from V and 6 bases from J, the junction contained 14 bases not matched to a gene. CDR1 is MNHNS, CDR2 SASEGT, per germline. The CDR3 totals 17 residues. The CDR3 DNA sequence: TGTGCCAGCAGTGTCCGGGACAGGGGAAACGGGATTGATGGCTACACCTTC. This gives the protein CASSVRDRGNGIDGYTF.

The chain has TRBV6-1 and TRBJ2-1, with D tentatively TRBD2 (5 bases). The CDR3 consists of 14 residues. V lost 7 bases and J 5 bases, leaving 15 bases between the germline ends. Per the germline V gene, CDR1 is MNHNS and CDR2 is SASEGT. The CDR3, as DNA: TGTGCCAGCACGGCGGGCCCGACCGACAATGAGCAGTTCTTC. This translates into CASTAGPTDNEQFF.

The chain couples TRBV30 to TRBJ2-2, with 8 bases lining up with TRBD2. Germline trimming cut 5 bases from V and 6 bases from J; bases unmatched to any gene: 5. The CDR3 is 13 amino acids. The germline gives CDR1 GTSNPN, CDR2 SVGIG (reference sequence). Written as DNA, the CDR3 is TGTGCCTGGGACGGGGGGGACGCCGGGGAGCTGTTTTTT. As protein: CAWDGGDAGELFF.

This sequence joins TRBV30 and TRBJ1-1; maybe TRBD1 (6 bases). The V and J ends lost 2 bases and 0 bases respectively, with 13 bases between them. This CDR3 is built from 15 residues. Germline CDR1 reads GTSNPN; CDR2 reads SVGIG (reference sequence). CDR3 DNA: TGTGCCTGGAGTTCACAAGGGGGTCTGAACACTGAAGCTTTCTTT. Protein product: CAWSSQGGLNTEAFF.

The V gene is TRBV6-5, the J gene TRBJ1-3, with 8 bases fitting TRBD1. This CDR3 has 14 residues. CDR1 is MNHEY and CDR2 is SVGAGI in the germline V gene. V dropped 6 bases and J dropped 4; count of bases not matched to a gene: 5. CDR3 residues: CASRETGVGNTIYF. CDR3 bases: TGTGCCAGCAGAGAGACAGGGGTAGGAAACACCATATATTTT.

The V gene is TRBV5-5, the J gene TRBJ1-2; TRBD1 might be the D (5 bases). V lost 0 bases and J lost 0, with 9 bases in between. This CDR3 spans 15 amino acids. CDR1 SGHKS and CDR2 YYEKEE come from the germline V gene (reference sequence). CDR3 bases: TGTGCCAGCAGCTTGGGGCAGGGCCCTAACTATGGCTACACCTTC. This sequence encodes CASSLGQGPNYGYTF.

In the case of this clone: This same CDR3 is encoded by further DNA sequences in the sample. The rearrangement joins TRBV30 to TRBJ2-3; 11 bases are a match to TRBD2. Trimming removed 0 bases from V and 4 bases from J; junction bases left unmatched: 0. CDR1 GTSNPN and CDR2 SVGIG come from the germline V gene (reference sequence). The CDR3 runs to 14 residues. CDR3: CAWSVLAGADTQYF. The DNA of the CDR3 is TGTGCCTGGAGTGTACTAGCGGGGGCAGATACGCAGTATTTT. The full variable domain, in which reference TRBV30 and TRBJ2-3 provide the parts outside the CDR3, is SQTIHQWPATLVQPVGSPLSLECTVEGTSNPNLYWYRQAAGRGLQLLFYSVGIGQISSEVPQNLSASRPQDRQFILSSKKLLLSDSGFYLCAWSVLAGADTQYFGPGTRLTVL.

This chain connects TRBV5-6 to TRBJ2-7, with 7 bases identical to TRBD1. With 0 bases clipped from V and 4 bases from J, the junction kept 4 bases outside the gene matches. This CDR3 spans 14 amino acids. The germline gives CDR1 SGHDT, CDR2 YYEEEE. The CDR3 sequence: CASSLGKGAYEQYF. CDR3 coding DNA: TGTGCCAGCAGCTTGGGAAAGGGGGCATACGAGCAGTACTTC.

The chain carries TRBV6-1 and TRBJ2-7; D is perhaps TRBD1 (5 bases). Germline CDR1 MNHNS, CDR2 SASEGT. Trimming took 3 bases from V and 5 from J, leaving 23 bases between them. There are 17 residues in the CDR3. The CDR3 protein is CASSDPSSHISRDEQYF. In DNA, the CDR3 is TGTGCCAGCAGTGATCCGTCCTCCCATATCAGCAGGGACGAGCAGTACTTC.

The chain's CDR3 is CATNPGNRNEQFF. CDR3 coding DNA: TGTGCCACTAACCCGGGTAATCGGAATGAGCAGTTCTTC. The chain recombines TRBV15 with TRBJ2-1, with D unresolved. The germline CDR1 and CDR2 sequences are LNHNV and YYDKDF (reference sequence). V lost 9 bases to trimming and J lost 7 bases, with 16 bases between them. This CDR3 has 13 amino acids. Full variable domain (outside the CDR3, taken from reference TRBV15 and TRBJ2-1): DAMVIQNPRYQVTQFGKPVTLSCSQTLNHNVMYWYQQKSSQAPKLLFHYYDKDFNNEADTPDNFQSRRPNTSFCFLDIRSPGLGDTAMYLCATNPGNRNEQFFGPGTRLTVL.

The CDR3 sequence: CASSGLAGGPETQYF. The CDR3 DNA follows: TGTGCCAGCAGTGGACTAGCGGGGGGGCCAGAGACCCAGTACTTC. The rearrangement joins TRBV6-1 to TRBJ2-5; 14 bases are a match to TRBD2. Trimming cost V 4 bases and J 4 bases; bases outside gene matches: 2. The germline V gene has CDR1 MNHNS and CDR2 SASEGT. CDR3 length: 15 amino acids.